The 20 T cell receptor beta chains below were found in one sample sequenced in a study of blood T cell repertoires in COVID-19. Clones were sequenced by immunoSEQ multiplex PCR, and TCRdb holds only the in-frame ones, with some missing. The sample includes more than 85,000 clones, roughly 84% of them seen just once. What was sequenced was peripheral blood. The receptors come from a human donor in a cohort sampled during active COVID-19.

The chain combines TRBV9 with TRBJ2-7; unclear D gene. CDR3 size: 15 residues. The germline CDR1 and CDR2 sequences are SGDLS and YYNGEE. V shed 0 bases and J shed 2 bases, with 12 bases lying between them. The CDR3 loop is CASSVDLEATYEQYF. Here the CDR3 DNA reads TGTGCCAGCAGCGTAGACCTCGAGGCAACCTACGAGCAGTACTTC.

This sequence joins TRBV4-1 and TRBJ2-7; 7 nucleotides align to TRBD2. The CDR3 is 15 amino acids. Germline loops: CDR1 MGHRA, CDR2 YSYEKL. V was pared by 1 base and J by 0 bases, with 3 bases of the junction left unmatched. CDR3 sequence reads: CASSQGPSGSYEQYF. CDR3 in DNA: TGCGCCAGCAGCCAAGGGCCTAGCGGCTCCTACGAGCAGTACTTC.

The chain joins TRBV7-9 to TRBJ2-2; 7 bases map to TRBD1. J lost 3 bases, V lost 5 bases, and 12 bases had no gene match. The CDR3 is made up of 17 amino acids. Looked up from germline, CDR1 is SEHNR and CDR2 is FQNEAQ (reference sequence). CDR3 coding DNA: TGTGCCAGCAGCCCACAGCAAGGGGGCTGGGACACCGGGGAGCTGTTTTTT. This encodes CASSPQQGGWDTGELFF. Using reference TRBV7-9 and TRBJ2-2 for the parts outside the CDR3, the full variable domain is DTGVSQNPRHKITKRGQNVTFRCDPISEHNRLYWYRQTLGQGPEFLTYFQNEAQLEKSRLLSDRFSAERPKGSFSTLEIQRTEQGDSAMYLCASSPQQGGWDTGELFFGEGSRLTVL.

This chain joins TRBV5-1 and TRBJ2-7; 8 bases are shared with TRBD1. V trimming: 0 bases; J trimming: 4 bases; junction bases outside the gene matches: 18. Germline-derived CDR1 and CDR2 are SGHRS and YFSETQ. This CDR3 is 19 amino acids long. In DNA, the CDR3 is TGCGCCAGCAGCTTGGTACCCCCAACCGGGACAGGAGGGTTATACGAGCAGTACTTC. Its translation: CASSLVPPTGTGGLYEQYF.

The chain has TRBV7-2 and TRBJ1-1; 7 bases map to TRBD1. Trimming cost V 2 bases and J 1 base; bases outside gene matches: 4. Per the germline V gene, CDR1 is SGHTA and CDR2 is FQGNSA. There are 15 residues in the CDR3. The CDR3 loop is CASSLRDSRNTEAFF. CDR3 in DNA: TGTGCCAGCAGCTTACGGGACAGCCGGAACACTGAAGCTTTCTTT.

The chain joins TRBV24-1 to TRBJ2-5; TRBD2 agrees at 8 bases. Unmatched junction bases numbered 5, after V lost 4 bases and J lost 2 bases. Germline-derived CDR1 and CDR2 are KGHDR and SFDVKD. CDR3 size: 15 residues. The CDR3 here is CATSERGALQETQYF. Written as DNA, the CDR3 is TGTGCCACCAGTGAGCGGGGGGCCCTACAAGAGACCCAGTACTTC.

The rearrangement links TRBV10-3 to TRBJ1-3; 9 nucleotides align to TRBD1. From germline, CDR1 is ENHRY and CDR2 SYGVKD. Trimming cost V 10 bases and J 2 bases; bases outside gene matches: 9. The CDR3 consists of 15 residues. In nucleotides, the CDR3 is TGTGCCACGGGGGACAGGGCGGGCGCTGGAAACACCATATATTTT. This translates into CATGDRAGAGNTIYF.

The chain links TRBV4-3 to TRBJ2-7; TRBD1 aligns across 7 bases. The CDR3 is made up of 14 amino acids. Germline-derived CDR1 and CDR2 are LGHNA and YSLEER. The ends lost 5 bases at V and 3 bases at J; junction bases unmatched: 7. The CDR3 loop reads CASSARQGSYEQYF. As DNA, the CDR3 is TGCGCCAGCAGCGCGAGACAGGGCAGCTACGAGCAGTACTTC.

V usage is TRBV7-2 and J usage is TRBJ2-1, with a possible D match to TRBD1 (6 bases). This CDR3 has 17 amino acids. The germline gives CDR1 SGHTA, CDR2 FQGNSA. V was trimmed by 1 base and J by 7 bases, leaving 20 bases between them. The CDR3 spells CASSLGLTGRQGNEQFF. CDR3 bases: TGTGCCAGCAGCTTAGGATTGACGGGCAGGCAGGGGAATGAGCAGTTCTTC.

The V gene is TRBV6-5, the J gene TRBJ1-2; 7 bases line up with TRBD1. V trimming: 5 bases; J trimming: 4 bases; junction bases outside the gene matches: 10. The CDR3 length is 15 residues. Germline V gene sequence: CDR1 MNHEY, CDR2 SVGAGI. This CDR3 is CASSRLVRDSYGYTF. DNA of the CDR3: TGTGCCAGCAGTCGACTTGTTCGGGACAGCTATGGCTACACCTTC.

The chain has TRBV27 and TRBJ2-7, with 9 positions matching TRBD1. The CDR3 contains 16 residues. Unmatched junction bases numbered 10, after V lost 5 bases and J lost 2 bases. Germline CDR1 and CDR2: MNHEY and SMNVEV (reference sequence). The chain's CDR3 is CASSPLAGTGPYEQYF. The CDR3 DNA follows: TGTGCCAGCAGTCCCCTGGCCGGGACAGGGCCCTACGAGCAGTACTTC.

The chain recombines TRBV28 with TRBJ1-2, with a possible D match to TRBD1 (5 bases). Between the trimmed V and J ends, which lost 2 bases and 2 bases, there was a span of 6 bases. CDR3 length: 13 residues. Germline CDR1 is MDHEN and CDR2 is SYDVKM. CDR3: CASSLKGNYGYTF. For the CDR3, the DNA is TGTGCCAGCAGTTTAAAGGGGAACTATGGCTACACCTTC.

V usage is TRBV27 and J usage is TRBJ1-4; 7 nucleotides agree with TRBD1. V was clipped by 8 bases and J by 0 bases; unmatched bases: 12. The CDR3 spans 17 residues. CDR1 is MNHEY, CDR2 SMNVEV, per germline (reference sequence). The CDR3 protein is CASGSPGQYATNEKLFF. For the CDR3, the DNA is TGTGCCAGCGGATCTCCGGGACAGTATGCAACTAATGAAAAACTGTTTTTT.

The V and J genes are TRBV19 and TRBJ2-1, with TRBD2 matching over 11 bases. The CDR3 totals 14 residues. Trimming removed 3 bases from V and 7 bases from J; junction bases left unmatched: 2. Germline V gene lookup returns CDR1 LNHDA and CDR2 SQIVND (reference sequence). Here the CDR3 reads CASSMGTSGNEQFF. The DNA for the CDR3 is TGTGCCAGTAGTATGGGGACTAGCGGTAATGAGCAGTTCTTC. Filled out from reference TRBV19 and TRBJ2-1, the complete variable domain reads DGGITQSPKYLFRKEGQNVTLSCEQNLNHDAMYWYRQDPGQGLRLIYYSQIVNDFQKGDIAEGYSVSREKKESFPLTVTSAQKNPTAFYLCASSMGTSGNEQFFGPGTRLTVL.

The J gene is TRBJ1-1, the V gene TRBV4-3, with 9 nucleotides matching TRBD1. The CDR3 has 15 amino acids. V shed 1 base and J 6 bases; nucleotides not matched to a gene: 6. In germline, CDR1 is LGHNA, CDR2 YSLEER. The CDR3 region is CASSQVRTGVSEAFF. CDR3 nucleotide sequence: TGCGCCAGCAGCCAAGTGAGGACAGGGGTTTCTGAAGCTTTCTTT.

The J gene is TRBJ2-1, the V gene TRBV25-1; 8 nucleotides match TRBD2. Germline loops: CDR1 MGHDK, CDR2 SYGVNS. J lost 5 bases, V lost 5 bases, and 14 bases had no gene match. The CDR3 spans 17 residues. This chain's CDR3 is CASSKTQAGVSHNEQFF. The CDR3 DNA sequence: TGTGCCAGCAGTAAAACCCAAGCGGGAGTGTCCCACAATGAGCAGTTCTTC.

The chain recombines TRBV6-5 with TRBJ1-1; the D is unclear. CDR3 length: 13 amino acids. Between the trimmed V and J ends, which lost 7 bases and 1 base, there was a span of 10 bases. Germline CDR1 is MNHEY and CDR2 is SVGAGI. The CDR3 spells CASMVPGNTEAFF. As DNA, the CDR3 is TGTGCCAGCATGGTACCAGGGAACACTGAAGCTTTCTTT.

The chain links TRBV4-2 to TRBJ2-3; D ambiguous. CDR3 length equals 15 residues. V lost 0 bases and J lost 0, with 7 bases in between. Germline V lookup: CDR1 LGHNA, CDR2 YNFKEQ. This CDR3 reads CASSQESRSTDTQYF. DNA of the CDR3: TGTGCCAGCAGCCAAGAGTCCCGGAGCACAGATACGCAGTATTTT.

The chain links TRBV4-2 to TRBJ2-1, with 10 bases that match TRBD2. Germline lookup yields CDR1 LGHNA and CDR2 YNFKEQ. V lost 0 bases to trimming and J lost 7 bases; unmatched junction nucleotides: 6. This CDR3 has 16 residues. The CDR3 protein is CASSQDRGSGGNEQFF. CDR3 bases: TGTGCCAGCAGCCAAGATCGGGGTAGCGGGGGGAATGAGCAGTTCTTC.

This chain links TRBV7-3 with TRBJ2-7; a possible D gene is TRBD1 (5 bases). This CDR3 has 13 residues. Germline-derived CDR1 and CDR2 are SGHTA and FQGTGA. V was clipped by 3 bases and J by 5 bases, with 11 bases between them. The CDR3 coding sequence is TGTGCCAGCAGCTTGGGGCCCAGGGACGAGCAGTACTTC. Protein: CASSLGPRDEQYF.